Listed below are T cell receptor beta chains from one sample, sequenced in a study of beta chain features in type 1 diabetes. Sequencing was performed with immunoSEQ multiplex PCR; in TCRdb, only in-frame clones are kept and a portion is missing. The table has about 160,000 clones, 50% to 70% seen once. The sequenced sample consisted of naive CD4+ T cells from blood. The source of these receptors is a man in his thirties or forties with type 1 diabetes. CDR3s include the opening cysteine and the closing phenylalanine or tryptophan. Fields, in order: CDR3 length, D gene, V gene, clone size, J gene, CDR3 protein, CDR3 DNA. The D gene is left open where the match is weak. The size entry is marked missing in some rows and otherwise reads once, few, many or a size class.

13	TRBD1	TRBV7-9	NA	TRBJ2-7	CASTPTGAYEQYF	TGTGCCAGCACCCCAACAGGGGCCTACGAGCAGTACTTC
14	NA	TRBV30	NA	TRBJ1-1	CAFWAATMNTEAFF	TGTGCCTTTTGGGCAGCCACGATGAACACTGAAGCTTTCTTT
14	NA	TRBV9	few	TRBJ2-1	CASSVGQAYNEQFF	TGTGCCAGCAGCGTAGGACAGGCCTACAATGAGCAGTTCTTC
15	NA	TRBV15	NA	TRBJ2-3	CATSRDLGLTDTQYF	TGTGCCACCAGCAGAGATCTGGGGTTGACAGATACGCAGTATTTT
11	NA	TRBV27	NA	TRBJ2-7	CASSLGHEQYF	TGTGCCAGCAGTCTAGGACACGAGCAGTACTTC
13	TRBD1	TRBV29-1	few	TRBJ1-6	CSVARTGVYPLHF	TGCAGCGTCGCTAGGACAGGGGTTTATCCCCTCCACTTT
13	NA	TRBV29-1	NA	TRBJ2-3	CSALERGADTQYF	TGCAGCGCACTTGAGAGGGGAGCAGATACGCAGTATTTT
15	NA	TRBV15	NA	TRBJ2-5	CATSRAGHHQETQYF	TGTGCCACCAGCAGAGCCGGGCACCACCAAGAGACCCAGTACTTC
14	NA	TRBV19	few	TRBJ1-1	CASSITTVTAEAFF	TGTGCCAGTAGTATCACAACAGTGACGGCTGAAGCTTTCTTT
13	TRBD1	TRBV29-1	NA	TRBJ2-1	CSVRQGAGNEQFF	TGCAGCGTTCGACAGGGGGCCGGCAATGAGCAGTTCTTC
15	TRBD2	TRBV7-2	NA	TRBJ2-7	CASSYSGDSSYEQYF	TGTGCCAGCAGCTATAGCGGGGATAGCTCCTACGAGCAGTACTTC
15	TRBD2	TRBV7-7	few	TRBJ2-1	CASSQGLVAYNEQFF	TGTGCCAGCAGCCAGGGACTAGTAGCCTACAATGAGCAGTTCTTC
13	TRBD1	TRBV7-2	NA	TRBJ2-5	CASSRDREETQYF	TGTGCCAGCAGCCGGGACAGGGAAGAGACCCAGTACTTC
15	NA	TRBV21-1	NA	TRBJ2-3	CASSSPRQGPDTQYF	TGTGCCAGCAGCTCCCCGAGACAGGGCCCAGATACGCAGTATTTT
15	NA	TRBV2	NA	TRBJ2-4	CASSDEAGAKNIQYF	TGTGCCAGCAGTGATGAGGCAGGTGCCAAAAACATTCAGTACTTC
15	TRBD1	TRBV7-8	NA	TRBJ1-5	CASSSWTGGDQPQHF	TGTGCCAGCAGCTCCTGGACAGGGGGGGATCAGCCCCAGCATTTT
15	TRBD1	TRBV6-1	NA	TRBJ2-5	CASSDRDRGRETQYF	TGTGCCAGCAGTGACCGGGACAGGGGGAGGGAGACCCAGTACTTC
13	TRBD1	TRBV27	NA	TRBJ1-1	CASSLTGFTEAFF	TGTGCCAGCAGTTTGACAGGGTTCACTGAAGCTTTCTTT